This is a list of T cell receptor beta chains from one sample in a study of blood T cell repertoires in COVID-19. Repertoires were generated with immunoSEQ multiplex PCR, while TCRdb's copy carries only in-frame clones and drops some. In the table there are 300,000 or so clones, around 87% of which are singletons. Sequencing input: peripheral blood. The receptors derive from a man aged 50-59 years with active or convalescent COVID-19. Each CDR3 is given with its conserved first and last residue. The D gene is left open where the match is weak. Clone size, where shown, is once, few, many, or a class for clones that have expanded.

clone_size	d_call	v_call	j_call	cdr3_nt	cdr3_aa
few	-	TRBV4-2	TRBJ2-7	TGTGCCAGCAGCCAAGAGGCCAGGGTCGACGAGCAGTACTTC	CASSQEARVDEQYF
-	-	TRBV28	TRBJ2-5	-	CASSSSTSAQETQYF
-	-	TRBV5-6	TRBJ1-5	TGTGCCAGCAGCTTGGGGGGAGGAGGGCAGCCCCAGCATTTT	CASSLGGGGQPQHF
-	TRBD2	TRBV9	TRBJ2-1	TGTGCCAGCAGCCCCCGACTAGCGGGGAATAGCTATGAGCAGTTCTTC	CASSPRLAGNSYEQFF
-	-	TRBV6-6	TRBJ1-6	TGTGCCAGCAGTTCAACAGAATCGGCTTCACCCCTCCACTTT	CASSSTESASPLHF
-	-	TRBV3-1/TRBV3-2	TRBJ1-1	TGTGCCAGCAGCCAAGGACCAGGGATTAACACTGAAGCTTTCTTT	CASSQGPGINTEAFF
-	TRBD1	TRBV19	TRBJ1-2	TGTGCCAGTATTCGGACAGGGGACTCGTTCTATGGCTACACCTTC	CASIRTGDSFYGYTF
-	TRBD1	TRBV5-4	TRBJ2-6	TGTGCCAGCAGCCCGTCGACAGGGGGGGTTCGCTCTGGGGCCAACGTCCTGACTTTC	CASSPSTGGVRSGANVLTF
-	-	TRBV11-3	TRBJ2-1	TGTGCCAGCAGCTTCCGGGATACGGGTTACAATGAGCAGTTCTTC	CASSFRDTGYNEQFF
many	TRBD2	TRBV3-1/TRBV3-2	TRBJ2-7	TGTGCCAGCAGCCAAGGGGGGACTAAGCAGTACTTC	CASSQGGTKQYF
few	TRBD1	TRBV7-8	TRBJ1-4	TGTGCCAGCAGCCGGGGACAGGCTAGTGAAAAACTGTTTTTT	CASSRGQASEKLFF
-	-	TRBV3-1/TRBV3-2	TRBJ2-1	TGTGCCAGCGGGCTCGGGACTCCCCAGGAGGAGCAGTTCTTC	CASGLGTPQEEQFF
-	-	TRBV7-9	TRBJ2-2	TGTGCCAGCAGCCCTTTCCGGGGATTCACCGGGGAGCTGTTTTTT	CASSPFRGFTGELFF
-	TRBD1	TRBV28	TRBJ1-2	TGTGCCAGCAGTAGCCCGGGACAGGGGCGCGGCTACACCTTC	CASSSPGQGRGYTF
-	-	TRBV5-5	TRBJ2-6	TGTGCCAGCAGAACAGGGTTAGGTGGGGCCAACGTCCTGACTTTC	CASRTGLGGANVLTF
-	TRBD1	TRBV28	TRBJ1-5	TGTGCCAGCGGACAGGGCCTAGATAGCAATCAGCCCCAGCATTTT	CASGQGLDSNQPQHF
-	-	TRBV3-1/TRBV3-2	TRBJ2-6	TGTGCCAGCAGCAAGGGGTCTGGGGCCAACGTCCTGACTTTC	CASSKGSGANVLTF
-	TRBD1	TRBV5-8	TRBJ2-2	TGTGCCAGCAGCTTGGGGACAGGGGGCCGGACCGGGGAGCTGTTTTTT	CASSLGTGGRTGELFF
-	-	TRBV7-8	TRBJ1-1	TGTGCCAGCCTTCGAGGTAATTTGAACACTGAAGCTTTCTTT	CASLRGNLNTEAFF
once	-	TRBV5-1	TRBJ1-1	TGCGCCAGCAGTGGACAGACTAACACTGAAGCTTTCTTT	CASSGQTNTEAFF
-	-	TRBV28	TRBJ1-6	TGTGCCAGCTACGGACAGACGATTAATTCACCCCTCCACTTT	CASYGQTINSPLHF
-	-	TRBV2	TRBJ2-2	TGTGCCAGCAGTGAACGGGTGGGTTCTTCGAACACCGGGGAGCTGTTTTTT	CASSERVGSSNTGELFF
once	-	TRBV2	TRBJ1-2	TGTGCCAGCAGTGAAGAAACGGGGTGGAACTATGGCTACACCTTC	CASSEETGWNYGYTF
-	TRBD1	TRBV5-1	TRBJ2-3	TGCGCCAGCAGCCAGACAGGGGGCTCCACAGATACGCAGTATTTT	CASSQTGGSTDTQYF
-	-	TRBV6-2/TRBV6-3	TRBJ2-2	TGTGCCAGCAGTTTCAGGTGGCTCCGAAACACCGGGGAGCTGTTTTTT	CASSFRWLRNTGELFF
once	-	TRBV28	TRBJ1-4	TGTGCCAGTACCTCTCCGGGGGACCTTTCAACTAATGAAAAACTGTTTTTT	CASTSPGDLSTNEKLFF
-	TRBD2	TRBV28	TRBJ2-1	TGTGCCAGCAGTCCCGTGGGGGTGCTAGCGGGAGACAATGAGCAGTTCTTC	CASSPVGVLAGDNEQFF
-	-	TRBV7-8	TRBJ2-1	TGTGCCAGCAGCTTGGGCCGGTACAATGAGCAGTTCTTC	CASSLGRYNEQFF
-	TRBD1	TRBV5-1	TRBJ2-5	TGCGCCAGCAGCTCGGGACAGGGGAGGGAGACCCAGTACTTC	CASSSGQGRETQYF
medium-sized	-	TRBV6-2/TRBV6-3	TRBJ2-7	TGTGCCAGCAGTTCCGATGAGCCCTACGAGCAGTACTTC	CASSSDEPYEQYF
-	-	TRBV6-5	TRBJ1-2	TGTGCCAGCAGTTACACGGGCTATGGCTACACCTTC	CASSYTGYGYTF
many	TRBD1	TRBV5-5	TRBJ2-1	TGTGCCAGCAGCTCACTTCGGACAGGGGGGGACAATGAGCAGTTCTTC	CASSSLRTGGDNEQFF
-	-	TRBV2	TRBJ1-6	TGTGCCAGCAGTGAACATACGCGAGGTTTGGGTTCACCCCTCCACTTT	CASSEHTRGLGSPLHF
-	TRBD2	TRBV7-8	TRBJ2-4	TGTGCCAGCAGGGGGGGGACTAGCGGCAACATTCAGTACTTC	CASRGGTSGNIQYF
-	-	TRBV6-5	TRBJ2-2	TGTGCCAGCAGTCTCGACTACACCGGGGAGCTGTTTTTT	CASSLDYTGELFF
-	TRBD2	TRBV7-9	TRBJ2-7	TGTGCCAGCAGCTTAGCCGCTACGAGCGGGAGGTGGCTCGAGCAGTACTTC	CASSLAATSGRWLEQYF
few	TRBD1	TRBV5-6	TRBJ1-6	TGTGCCAGCAGCCGAAACTCCGGGACAGGGGATTCACCCCTCCACTTT	CASSRNSGTGDSPLHF
-	-	TRBV24-1	TRBJ2-5	TGTGCCACCAGTGAGACACCTCAAGAGACCCAGTACTTC	CATSETPQETQYF
many	-	TRBV6-1	TRBJ2-3	TGTGCCAGCAGTGGAACAGGTAGTAAAGCCACAGATACGCAGTATTTT	CASSGTGSKATDTQYF
-	-	TRBV18	TRBJ2-7	TGTGCCAGCTCACCAGACAGGAAGGGCTACGAGCAGTACTTC	CASSPDRKGYEQYF
-	-	TRBV24-1	TRBJ2-1	TGTGCCACCAGTGCTTTGGACAGAATCAATGAGCAGTTCTTC	CATSALDRINEQFF
once	-	TRBV30	TRBJ2-7	TGTGCCTGGTCCCGCCGCTGGGGGGACGAGCAGTACTTC	CAWSRRWGDEQYF
-	-	TRBV6-5	TRBJ1-6	TGTGCCAGCAGGGACAAGCGTAATTCACCCCTCCACTTT	CASRDKRNSPLHF
-	-	TRBV5-4	TRBJ1-2	TGTGCCAGCAGCTTACAGGGCGCTGGAAACTATGGCTACACCTTC	CASSLQGAGNYGYTF
-	-	TRBV6-5	TRBJ1-2	TGTGCCAGCAGTCATGGGGGAGGGACGAGCTATGGCTACACCTTC	CASSHGGGTSYGYTF
-	-	TRBV28	TRBJ2-7	TGTGCCAGCAGTTCGCCCGGACAGACCTACGAGCAGTACTTC	CASSSPGQTYEQYF
-	-	TRBV11-2	TRBJ1-5	TGTGCCAGCAGCTTAGATGAGGCCGTACCCCAGCATTTT	CASSLDEAVPQHF
-	TRBD1	TRBV5-4	TRBJ1-3	TGTGCCAGCAGCTGGGGACAGGACAAAAACACCATATATTTT	CASSWGQDKNTIYF
-	-	TRBV2	TRBJ2-3	TGTGCCAGCAGTTTGGAGGGGTGGAATACGCAGTATTTT	CASSLEGWNTQYF
few	-	TRBV6-5	TRBJ1-1	TGTGCCAGCAGTTTATCAGGTCAGGGTACGAGGGCTTTCTTT	CASSLSGQGTRAFF